These T cell receptor beta chains were read from a single sample in a study of control samples from healthy donors and cancer patients. Assay used: immunoSEQ multiplex PCR; TCRdb lists only in-frame clones, some missing. The sample shows around 150,000 clones, around 86% of them seen only once. Sample: blood. All receptors derive from a man aged 25-40 years in good health. Each CDR3 is given with its conserved first and last residue. D genes are given only for firm matches. Part of the rows lack a size; the others show once, few, many or a class for expanded clones.

clone size: -
V gene: TRBV2
J gene: TRBJ2-1
D gene: TRBD2
CDR3 protein: CASSERTSGLRGYNEQFF
CDR3 DNA: TGTGCCAGCAGTGAACGCACTAGCGGGCTAAGGGGCTACAATGAGCAGTTCTTC

clone size: -
V gene: TRBV7-2
J gene: TRBJ1-4
D gene: TRBD1
CDR3 protein: CASSAERGRHEKLFF
CDR3 DNA: TGTGCCAGCAGCGCGGAGAGGGGGCGCCATGAAAAACTGTTTTTT

clone size: -
V gene: TRBV9
J gene: TRBJ1-2
D gene: -
CDR3 protein: CASSGASVQSTSYGYTF
CDR3 DNA: TGTGCCAGCAGCGGGGCCAGTGTGCAGTCTACCAGCTATGGCTACACCTTC

clone size: few
V gene: TRBV18
J gene: TRBJ1-1
D gene: TRBD1
CDR3 protein: CASSRTGGDTEAFF
CDR3 DNA: TGTGCCAGCTCACGGACAGGGGGTGACACTGAAGCTTTCTTT

clone size: -
V gene: TRBV19
J gene: TRBJ2-4
D gene: -
CDR3 protein: CASRDPKNIQYF
CDR3 DNA: TGTGCCAGTAGGGACCCCAAAAACATTCAGTACTTC

clone size: -
V gene: TRBV20-1
J gene: TRBJ1-2
D gene: TRBD1
CDR3 protein: CSASTGGVHGYTF
CDR3 DNA: TGCAGTGCTAGTACAGGGGGGGTACATGGCTACACCTTC

clone size: -
V gene: TRBV19
J gene: TRBJ2-2
D gene: TRBD2
CDR3 protein: CASSMSSGMGPGELFF
CDR3 DNA: TGTGCCAGTAGTATGTCTAGCGGGATGGGCCCCGGGGAGCTGTTTTTT

clone size: -
V gene: TRBV9
J gene: TRBJ2-2
D gene: -
CDR3 protein: CASSGGGHDTGELFF
CDR3 DNA: TGTGCCAGCAGCGGGGGGGGGCACGACACCGGGGAGCTGTTTTTT

clone size: -
V gene: TRBV6-5
J gene: TRBJ1-2
D gene: TRBD1
CDR3 protein: CASIGEGANGGYTF
CDR3 DNA: TGTGCCAGCATTGGCGAGGGGGCCAACGGTGGCTACACCTTC

clone size: -
V gene: TRBV7-8
J gene: TRBJ1-2
D gene: -
CDR3 protein: CASSLKGFYGYTF
CDR3 DNA: TGTGCCAGCAGCTTAAAGGGGTTCTATGGCTACACCTTC

clone size: -
V gene: TRBV5-4
J gene: TRBJ2-7
D gene: TRBD2
CDR3 protein: CASSWGGGGPSPSYEQYF
CDR3 DNA: TGTGCCAGCAGCTGGGGGGGCGGGGGGCCGTCCCCCTCCTACGAGCAGTACTTC

clone size: -
V gene: TRBV30
J gene: TRBJ1-4
D gene: TRBD1
CDR3 protein: CAWTGTGNEKLFF
CDR3 DNA: TGTGCCTGGACCGGGACAGGGAATGAAAAACTGTTTTTT

clone size: -
V gene: TRBV27
J gene: TRBJ2-3
D gene: TRBD2
CDR3 protein: CASRPKGLAGTPTDTQYF
CDR3 DNA: TGTGCCAGCAGGCCTAAGGGACTAGCGGGGACTCCCACAGATACGCAGTATTTT

clone size: -
V gene: TRBV30
J gene: TRBJ1-1
D gene: -
CDR3 protein: CAWSVWEKGFF
CDR3 DNA: TGTGCCTGGAGTGTATGGGAGAAGGGTTTCTTT

clone size: -
V gene: TRBV19
J gene: TRBJ1-5
D gene: -
CDR3 protein: CASSILSQPQHF
CDR3 DNA: TGTGCCAGTAGCATCCTTTCTCAGCCCCAGCATTTT

clone size: -
V gene: TRBV10-3
J gene: TRBJ1-1
D gene: -
CDR3 protein: CAMTSGSNTEAFF
CDR3 DNA: TGTGCCATGACCTCGGGCTCGAACACTGAAGCTTTCTTT

clone size: -
V gene: TRBV7-8
J gene: TRBJ1-4
D gene: -
CDR3 protein: CASSPAEIGDEKLFF
CDR3 DNA: TGTGCCAGCAGCCCAGCCGAGATTGGCGACGAAAAACTGTTTTTT

clone size: -
V gene: TRBV11-3
J gene: TRBJ1-2
D gene: TRBD1
CDR3 protein: CASSLVAGGEYGYTF
CDR3 DNA: TGTGCCAGCAGCTTAGTGGCAGGGGGCGAGTATGGCTACACCTTC

clone size: -
V gene: TRBV14
J gene: TRBJ2-5
D gene: -
CDR3 protein: CASSQRGGQGGETQYF
CDR3 DNA: TGTGCCAGCAGCCAACGAGGCGGACAGGGAGGGGAGACCCAGTACTTC

clone size: -
V gene: TRBV11-2
J gene: TRBJ2-1
D gene: -
CDR3 protein: CASSLEVSSDEQFF
CDR3 DNA: TGTGCCAGCAGCTTAGAAGTTTCGAGCGACGAGCAGTTCTTC

clone size: -
V gene: TRBV3-1/TRBV3-2
J gene: TRBJ1-1
D gene: -
CDR3 protein: CASSQEAGRGNTEAFF
CDR3 DNA: TGTGCCAGCAGCCAAGAGGCAGGGAGGGGGAACACTGAAGCTTTCTTT

clone size: -
V gene: TRBV7-9
J gene: TRBJ2-3
D gene: -
CDR3 protein: CASSLGLVVTDTQYF
CDR3 DNA: TGTGCCAGCAGCTTAGGACTAGTCGTTACAGATACGCAGTATTTT

clone size: -
V gene: TRBV19
J gene: TRBJ2-4
D gene: -
CDR3 protein: CASSIGAPGNIQYF
CDR3 DNA: TGTGCCAGTAGTATAGGGGCCCCTGGAAACATTCAGTACTTC

clone size: -
V gene: TRBV16
J gene: TRBJ2-1
D gene: TRBD1
CDR3 protein: CASSQPGQDLVHEQFF
CDR3 DNA: TGTGCCAGCAGCCAACCGGGACAGGATTTAGTCCATGAGCAGTTCTTC

clone size: -
V gene: TRBV24-1
J gene: TRBJ2-5
D gene: TRBD1
CDR3 protein: CATSDLEGAAETQYF
CDR3 DNA: TGTGCCACCAGTGATTTGGAGGGGGCGGCAGAGACCCAGTACTTC

clone size: -
V gene: TRBV7-3
J gene: TRBJ2-2
D gene: TRBD1
CDR3 protein: CASSNPGQGRTGELFF
CDR3 DNA: TGTGCCAGCAGCAACCCGGGACAGGGTCGCACCGGGGAGCTGTTTTTT

clone size: -
V gene: TRBV6-5
J gene: TRBJ2-5
D gene: TRBD1
CDR3 protein: CASSRQGRGVETQYF
CDR3 DNA: TGTGCCAGCAGTAGACAGGGGCGCGGGGTGGAGACCCAGTACTTC

clone size: few
V gene: TRBV19
J gene: TRBJ1-6
D gene: -
CDR3 protein: CASSSRTAGSYNSPLHF
CDR3 DNA: TGTGCCAGTAGTAGCCGGACGGCTGGCTCCTATAATTCACCCCTCCACTTT

clone size: -
V gene: TRBV5-1
J gene: TRBJ1-3
D gene: -
CDR3 protein: CASSAAGSGNTIYF
CDR3 DNA: TGCGCCAGCAGCGCGGCAGGGTCTGGAAACACCATATATTTT

clone size: -
V gene: TRBV30
J gene: TRBJ2-7
D gene: -
CDR3 protein: CAWGDGTYEQYF
CDR3 DNA: TGTGCCTGGGGCGACGGAACCTACGAGCAGTACTTC

clone size: -
V gene: TRBV28
J gene: TRBJ2-5
D gene: -
CDR3 protein: CASSLVGETQYF
CDR3 DNA: TGTGCCAGCAGTTTGGTGGGAGAGACCCAGTACTTC

clone size: -
V gene: TRBV5-1
J gene: TRBJ1-6
D gene: -
CDR3 protein: CASSSGSSPLHF
CDR3 DNA: TGCGCCAGCAGCTCCGGCAGTTCACCCCTCCACTTT

clone size: -
V gene: TRBV29-1
J gene: TRBJ2-3
D gene: -
CDR3 protein: CSVEAGPLSDTQYF
CDR3 DNA: TGCAGCGTTGAAGCGGGTCCCCTTTCAGATACGCAGTATTTT

clone size: -
V gene: TRBV9
J gene: TRBJ2-1
D gene: TRBD2
CDR3 protein: CASSVGSSGNRNEQFF
CDR3 DNA: TGTGCCAGCAGCGTAGGGTCTAGCGGGAATCGCAATGAGCAGTTCTTC

clone size: -
V gene: TRBV7-3
J gene: TRBJ2-7
D gene: TRBD1
CDR3 protein: CASSSGTGGGEQYF
CDR3 DNA: TGTGCCAGCAGCTCCGGGACAGGGGGTGGAGAGCAGTACTTC

clone size: -
V gene: TRBV28
J gene: TRBJ1-3
D gene: -
CDR3 protein: CASRGENLSGNTIYF
CDR3 DNA: TGTGCCAGCAGGGGGGAAAACCTCTCTGGAAACACCATATATTTT

clone size: -
V gene: TRBV5-1
J gene: TRBJ2-5
D gene: -
CDR3 protein: CASSQQLEETQYF
CDR3 DNA: TGCGCCAGCAGCCAACAGCTCGAGGAGACCCAGTACTTC

clone size: -
V gene: TRBV3-1/TRBV3-2
J gene: TRBJ2-3
D gene: -
CDR3 protein: CASSHGTLGLGKQYF
CDR3 DNA: TGTGCCAGCAGCCACGGGACACTAGGGCTGGGTAAGCAGTATTTT

clone size: once
V gene: TRBV6-2/TRBV6-3
J gene: TRBJ1-1
D gene: -
CDR3 protein: CASSLGYTEAFF
CDR3 DNA: TGTGCCAGCAGTTTAGGGTACACTGAAGCTTTCTTT

clone size: -
V gene: TRBV9
J gene: TRBJ2-5
D gene: TRBD2
CDR3 protein: CASSSSGTNQETQYF
CDR3 DNA: TGTGCCAGCAGCTCTTCGGGGACTAACCAAGAGACCCAGTACTTC

clone size: -
V gene: TRBV5-1
J gene: TRBJ2-5
D gene: -
CDR3 protein: CASSLGQQETQYF
CDR3 DNA: TGCGCCAGCAGCTTAGGACAGCAAGAGACCCAGTACTTC

clone size: -
V gene: TRBV7-9
J gene: TRBJ2-7
D gene: TRBD1
CDR3 protein: CASSSTGFYEQYF
CDR3 DNA: TGTGCCAGCAGCTCGACAGGGTTCTACGAGCAGTACTTC

clone size: -
V gene: TRBV12-5
J gene: TRBJ2-1
D gene: TRBD2
CDR3 protein: CASGLGRTSGGAWNEQFF
CDR3 DNA: TGTGCTAGTGGTTTGGGTCGGACTAGCGGGGGGGCGTGGAATGAGCAGTTCTTC

clone size: -
V gene: TRBV5-4
J gene: TRBJ2-5
D gene: TRBD2
CDR3 protein: CASSLYLAGQETQYF
CDR3 DNA: TGTGCCAGCAGCTTGTACCTAGCGGGGCAAGAGACCCAGTACTTC

clone size: -
V gene: TRBV5-4
J gene: TRBJ2-7
D gene: -
CDR3 protein: CASSSQYEQYF
CDR3 DNA: TGTGCCAGCAGCTCACAGTACGAGCAGTACTTC

clone size: -
V gene: TRBV7-2
J gene: TRBJ2-5
D gene: TRBD2
CDR3 protein: CASRLGLAGGGETQYF
CDR3 DNA: TGTGCCAGCCGTCTCGGACTAGCGGGAGGGGGAGAGACCCAGTACTTC

clone size: once
V gene: TRBV19
J gene: TRBJ1-2
D gene: -
CDR3 protein: CASSSGPNYGYTF
CDR3 DNA: TGTGCCAGTAGTTCGGGTCCTAACTATGGCTACACCTTC

clone size: -
V gene: TRBV19
J gene: TRBJ2-6
D gene: -
CDR3 protein: CASSIAFNSGANVLTF
CDR3 DNA: TGTGCCAGTAGTATCGCGTTTAACTCTGGGGCCAACGTCCTGACTTTC

clone size: -
V gene: TRBV6-5
J gene: TRBJ2-2
D gene: -
CDR3 protein: CASSYSYRVTGELFF
CDR3 DNA: TGTGCCAGCAGTTACTCCTACAGGGTTACCGGGGAGCTGTTTTTT

clone size: many
V gene: TRBV11-1
J gene: TRBJ2-7
D gene: -
CDR3 protein: CASSFGGALSYEQYF
CDR3 DNA: TGTGCCAGCAGCTTCGGGGGTGCTTTGTCCTACGAGCAGTACTTC

clone size: -
V gene: TRBV25-1
J gene: TRBJ2-1
D gene: -
CDR3 protein: CASSDQELDEQFF
CDR3 DNA: TGTGCCAGCAGTGATCAGGAACTCGACGAGCAGTTCTTC

clone size: -
V gene: TRBV6-4
J gene: TRBJ2-3
D gene: -
CDR3 protein: CASSGRVRGSTDTQYF
CDR3 DNA: TGTGCCAGCAGTGGGCGGGTGCGAGGAAGCACAGATACGCAGTATTTT

clone size: -
V gene: TRBV12-3/TRBV12-4
J gene: TRBJ1-2
D gene: TRBD1
CDR3 protein: CASTTGGFRGYTF
CDR3 DNA: TGTGCCAGCACCACAGGGGGTTTTCGGGGCTACACCTTC

clone size: -
V gene: TRBV7-9
J gene: TRBJ2-2
D gene: -
CDR3 protein: CASSSDRDTGELFF
CDR3 DNA: TGTGCCAGCAGCTCGGACCGGGACACCGGGGAGCTGTTTTTT